These 15 T cell receptor beta chains share one sample of origin, sequenced in a study of blood T cell repertoires in COVID-19. Sequencing used immunoSEQ multiplex PCR; TCRdb keeps in-frame clones, though not all of them. The data hold under 300,000 clones, with approximately 91% observed a single time. Sequenced: PBMCs or T cells enriched from blood (not recorded which). These receptors were collected from a woman between 35 and 50 years old who had recovered from COVID-19.

This rearrangement joins TRBV19 to TRBJ2-1, with a tentative D call TRBD2 (7 bases). CDR3 length: 14 amino acids. V was cut by 6 bases and J by 8 bases, with 17 bases left in between. Per germline, CDR1 LNHDA and CDR2 SQIVND (reference sequence). The CDR3 sequence: CASSLLGGLHEQFF. The CDR3 DNA sequence: TGTGCCAGTAGCCTCTTGGGGGGGCTGCATGAGCAGTTCTTC.

The rearrangement uses TRBV9 and TRBJ2-2, with TRBD2 as a possible D gene (6 bases). V gave up 0 bases and J gave up 4 bases, with 10 bases separating them. There are 15 residues in the CDR3. The germline V gene has CDR1 SGDLS and CDR2 YYNGEE. CDR3 sequence reads: CASSVGEVITGELFF. The CDR3, as DNA: TGTGCCAGCAGCGTAGGGGAGGTGATCACCGGGGAGCTGTTTTTT.

The gene calls are TRBV25-1 and TRBJ1-2, with D maybe TRBD1 (5 bases). Looked up from germline, CDR1 is MGHDK and CDR2 is SYGVNS. CDR3 length: 16 residues. Trimming took off 6 bases at V and 1 base at J, with 18 bases between the two ends. The CDR3 sequence is CASRFSGTEGNYGYTF. Here the CDR3 DNA reads TGTGCCAGCAGATTCTCCGGGACGGAGGGTAACTATGGCTACACCTTC.

The genes are TRBV7-8 and TRBJ1-6; D might be TRBD1 (6 bases). Looked up from germline, CDR1 is SGHVS and CDR2 is FQNEAQ. Deletions cut 4 bases from V and 10 bases from J, with 11 bases between. The CDR3 totals 13 residues. CDR3 in amino acids: CASSYRAGSPLHF. The CDR3 region has the DNA TGTGCCAGCAGCTACAGGGCAGGATCACCCCTCCACTTT.

The gene calls are TRBV29-1 and TRBJ2-7, with D possibly matching TRBD1 (6 bases). V was trimmed by 4 bases and J by 1 base, leaving 11 bases between them. This CDR3 spans 13 amino acids. Looked up from germline, CDR1 is SQVTM and CDR2 is ANQGSEA. CDR3 in amino acids: CSVGPGESYEQYF. The CDR3 DNA reads as TGCAGCGTTGGGCCAGGGGAATCCTACGAGCAGTACTTC.

The V and J genes are TRBV11-1 and TRBJ2-1; D remains unclear. CDR1 is SGHAT, CDR2 FQDESV, per germline (reference sequence). This CDR3 is 14 amino acids long. V lost 0 bases, J lost 5 bases, and 8 bases lay in between. The chain's CDR3 is CASSLAYTDNEQFF. CDR3 bases: TGTGCCAGCAGCTTAGCTTATACAGACAATGAGCAGTTCTTC.

This clone was seen a single time. The chain recombines TRBV11-2 with TRBJ1-2; D ambiguous. Trimming left V 0 bases short and J 5 bases short, with 7 bases between. The CDR3 contains 13 residues. Looked up from germline, CDR1 is SGHAT and CDR2 is FQNNGV. The CDR3 bases are TGTGCCAGCAGCTTAGAGGAGTTTTATGGCTACACCTTC. Protein sequence: CASSLEEFYGYTF.

The CDR3 DNA reads as TGTGCCAGCAGCCTCCGAGGTAGGGGCAAGGGCGACACTGAAGCTTTCTTT. Translation gives CASSLRGRGKGDTEAFF. The chain carries TRBV7-2 and TRBJ1-1; maybe TRBD1 (5 bases). Trimming pared 5 bases from V and 3 bases from J, leaving 22 bases between. The germline CDR1 and CDR2 sequences are SGHTA and FQGNSA. CDR3 length: 17 amino acids.

V and J are TRBV14 and TRBJ1-2, with TRBD1 identical over 7 bases. Germline CDR1 SGHDN, CDR2 FVKESK. The CDR3 extends over 15 amino acids. Unmatched junction bases numbered 8, after V lost 2 bases and J lost 5 bases. The CDR3 protein is CASSQRQGPGYGYTF. In nucleotides, the CDR3 is TGTGCCAGCAGCCAAAGACAGGGCCCGGGTTATGGCTACACCTTC. Supplemented by reference TRBV14 and TRBJ1-2, the full variable domain reads EAGVTQFPSHSVIEKGQTVTLRCDPISGHDNLYWYRRVMGKEIKFLLHFVKESKQDESGMPNNRFLAERTGGTYSTLKVQPAELEDSGVYFCASSQRQGPGYGYTFGSGTRLTVV.

J is TRBJ1-1 and V is TRBV3-1 (or the pseudogene TRBV3-2), with D maybe TRBD1 (5 bases). CDR1 LGHDT and CDR2 YNNKEL come from the germline V gene (reference sequence). CDR3 length: 14 amino acids. With 0 bases removed from V and 12 bases from J, the gap between germline ends came to 17 bases. CDR3 coding DNA: TGTGCCAGCAGCCAAGATGTTGTTCAGGGTAGGCCTTTCTTT. This translates into CASSQDVVQGRPFF.

The chain is built from TRBV2 and TRBJ1-6; D perhaps matches TRBD1 (5 bases). Trimming pared 6 bases from V and 5 bases from J, leaving 14 bases between. The germline CDR1 and CDR2 sequences are SNHLY and FYNNEI. The CDR3 consists of 15 residues. DNA of the CDR3: TGTGCCAGCAGGCGCAGGGTGTCGGATAATTCACCCCTCCACTTT. This gives the protein CASRRRVSDNSPLHF.

The rearrangement links TRBV30 to TRBJ1-5; D is undetermined. Trimming cost V 6 bases and J 7 bases, with 7 bases left between them. The CDR3 is 10 residues long. From germline, CDR1 is GTSNPN and CDR2 SVGIG (reference sequence). DNA of the CDR3: TGTGCCTGTTGTGGCCAGCCCCAGCATTTT. Its protein is CACCGQPQHF.

This clone was recorded only once. This chain's CDR3 is CAWSPQGVNQPQHF. The CDR3 region has the DNA TGTGCCTGGAGCCCACAGGGGGTCAATCAGCCCCAGCATTTT. The V call is TRBV30, the J call TRBJ1-5; 8 bases are a match to TRBD1. Germline CDR1 and CDR2: GTSNPN and SVGIG (reference sequence). This CDR3 region has 14 residues. V shed 3 bases, J shed 3 bases, and the junction held 4 bases outside the gene matches. Combining the CDR3 with reference TRBV30 and TRBJ1-5 gives the whole variable domain SQTIHQWPATLVQPVGSPLSLECTVEGTSNPNLYWYRQAAGRGLQLLFYSVGIGQISSEVPQNLSASRPQDRQFILSSKKLLLSDSGFYLCAWSPQGVNQPQHFGDGTRLSIL.

This clone was recorded once. The V gene is TRBV2, the J gene TRBJ1-3; no reliable D call. The CDR3 is made up of 14 amino acids. The germline gives CDR1 SNHLY, CDR2 FYNNEI. V lost 8 bases and J 3 bases, leaving 14 bases between the germline ends. The CDR3 sequence is CASLEEIIGNTIYF. The DNA for the CDR3 is TGTGCCAGCCTCGAGGAGATTATTGGAAACACCATATATTTT.

The rearrangement links TRBV3-1 (or the pseudogene TRBV3-2) to TRBJ2-2, with 11 bases that match TRBD1. Germline CDR1 and CDR2: LGHDT and YNNKEL (reference sequence). V gave up 4 bases and J gave up 6 bases; unmatched junction bases: 4. This CDR3 region has 15 residues. CDR3 in DNA: TGTGCCAGCAGCCTGGGACAGGGGGGCGCCGGGGAGCTGTTTTTT. This encodes CASSLGQGGAGELFF.